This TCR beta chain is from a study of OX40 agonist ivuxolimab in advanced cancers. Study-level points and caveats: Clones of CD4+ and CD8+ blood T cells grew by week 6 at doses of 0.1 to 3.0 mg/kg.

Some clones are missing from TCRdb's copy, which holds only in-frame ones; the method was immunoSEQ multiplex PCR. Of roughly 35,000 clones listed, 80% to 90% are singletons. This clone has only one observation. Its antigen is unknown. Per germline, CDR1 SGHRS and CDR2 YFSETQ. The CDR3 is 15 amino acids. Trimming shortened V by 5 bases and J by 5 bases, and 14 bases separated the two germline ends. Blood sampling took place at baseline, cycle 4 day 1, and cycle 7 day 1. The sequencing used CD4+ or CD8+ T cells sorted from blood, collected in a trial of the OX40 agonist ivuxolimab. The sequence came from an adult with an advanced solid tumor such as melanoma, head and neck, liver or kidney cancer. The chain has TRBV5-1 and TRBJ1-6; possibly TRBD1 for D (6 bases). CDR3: CASRSRTDHNSPLHF. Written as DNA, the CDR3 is TGCGCCAGCAGGTCAAGGACAGATCATAATTCACCCCTCCACTTT.